This T cell receptor (beta chain) derives from a study of regulatory T cells in long-lasting Graves disease. Trimming pared 7 bases from V and 2 bases from J, leaving 14 bases between. The CDR3 consists of 15 residues. Germline values: CDR1 SEHNR, CDR2 FQNEAQ (reference sequence). Time point meaning: newly diagnosed GD, antithyroid drugs for less than 3 months. RNA isolated from PBMCs was used to make the TCR library. General study findings and limits: Persistent disease exhibited a predilection for TRBV28, TRBJ1-2 and TRBJ2-5. New patients shared fewer public clonotypes (around 980) than persistent patients did (2,741).

There are a few counts of this clonotype. Its antigen is still unknown. For TCR beta, libraries came from iRepertoire HTBI primers and Arm-PCR of CDR3 regions. MiXCR, applied by TCRdb to the multiplex PCR reads, yields one record per CDR3 protein. The table shows 580,000 or so distinct CDR3 sequences, with about 16% occurring only once. The data also belong to a second study, concerning T cells in Graves' hyperthyroidism and ophthalmopathy. Turning to that study: Patients aged 18 to 65 with hyperthyroidism were newly diagnosed, with duration under 2 months. Median prediction lead before ophthalmopathy onset was roughly 6 months with the model.

The clonotype comes from a man between 18 and 29 years old with Graves disease. This chain connects TRBV7-9 to TRBJ2-2; a weak D match, TRBD1 (5 bases). The sequenced sample was peripheral blood mononuclear cells (PBMCs), obtained at new diagnosis, from a patient treated with antithyroid drugs. As DNA, the CDR3 is TGTGCCAGCATATTAGGGGCAGCCAACACCGGGGAGCTGTTTTTT. It encodes CASILGAANTGELFF. The entire variable domain, with the rest obtained from reference TRBV7-9 and TRBJ2-2, is as follows: DTGVSQNPRHKITKRGQNVTFRCDPISEHNRLYWYRQTLGQGPEFLTYFQNEAQLEKSRLLSDRFSAERPKGSFSTLEIQRTEQGDSAMYLCASILGAANTGELFFGEGSRLTVL.